This T cell receptor (beta chain) was recorded in a study of beta chain features in type 1 diabetes. Study results and limitations: Type 1 diabetes patients showed a moderate but significant shortening of TCRB CDR3s in all four CD4+ subsets.

Germline V gene sequence: CDR1 SGHTA, CDR2 FQGNSA. The CDR3 is 14 amino acids. V shed 4 bases and J shed 4 bases, with 13 bases lying between them. On this clone itself: No antigen is known for it.

Reverse transcribing all isolated RNA meant expressed TCRB transcripts were sequenced. Method: immunoSEQ multiplex PCR; TCRdb's copy keeps in-frame clones and lacks some. The data show about 180,000 clones, with under 9.5% seen just once and 0.5% to 0.55% held by the top ten. The rearrangement links TRBV7-2 to TRBJ1-1; weak D call: TRBD1 (6 bases). The sample taken for sequencing was central memory CD4+ T cells from blood. The source is a young man with type 1 diabetes. This CDR3 reads CASSSQGWGTEAFF. As DNA, the CDR3 is TGTGCCAGCAGCTCACAGGGCTGGGGCACTGAAGCTTTCTTT.